This T cell receptor beta chain is from a study of immune evolution from preneoplasia to lung adenocarcinoma. The ends were cut back, 0 bases at V and 7 bases at J, with 6 bases in the middle. The CDR3 runs 12 residues. Germline CDR1 and CDR2: MNHEY and SVGAGI. Repertoires were generated with immunoSEQ multiplex PCR, while TCRdb's copy carries only in-frame clones and drops some. The sample yields over 11,000 clones, 75% to 90% seen once. Sequences were obtained from FFPE minimally invasive lung adenocarcinoma tissue. The chain carries TRBV6-5 and TRBJ1-1; no definite D call. This sequence was found in a person aged 70 to 85 with lung adenocarcinoma. CDR3 sequence (DNA): TGTGCCAGCAGTTACTCCGGGGTTGAAGCTTTCTTT. Its protein is CASSYSGVEAFF.